The 18 T cell receptor beta chains listed next were all sequenced from one sample in a study of T cells in localized non-small cell lung cancer. The method was immunoSEQ multiplex PCR; TCRdb's version includes in-frame clones alone and lacks a portion of them. The sample has 50,000 or so clones; about four fifths are singletons. Sequencing was performed on peripheral blood, taken before any cancer treatment. These receptor sequences come from a female donor over 55 with stage II squamous cell lung carcinoma.

The count of this clone is one. V gene TRBV19 combines with J gene TRBJ2-2; D may be TRBD1 (8 bases). Trimming removed 5 bases at V and 4 bases at J, with 17 bases between. The CDR3 has 16 amino acids. The V gene's germline CDR1 is LNHDA and CDR2 SQIVND (reference sequence). The DNA of the CDR3 is TGTGCCAGTAGTGCTTCACAGGGGGGGTTCACCGGGGAGCTGTTTTTT. Amino acids: CASSASQGGFTGELFF.

The CDR3, as DNA: TGCGCCAGCAGCTTGACCCCGGGGACACTTAACACTGAAGCTTTCTTT. Translated: CASSLTPGTLNTEAFF. This sequence joins TRBV5-1 and TRBJ1-1; tentatively, D is TRBD1 (6 bases). Looked up from germline, CDR1 is SGHRS and CDR2 is YFSETQ. The CDR3 is made up of 16 amino acids. V was trimmed by 1 base and J by 2 bases, leaving 15 bases between them.

The chain combines TRBV6-5 with TRBJ2-1; 11 positions match TRBD1. Germline V lookup: CDR1 MNHEY, CDR2 SVGAGI. V was pared by 5 bases and J by 5 bases, with 5 bases of the junction left unmatched. The CDR3 totals 15 residues. This CDR3 reads CASSQGQGEDNEQFF. The CDR3, as DNA: TGTGCCAGCAGTCAGGGACAGGGGGAGGACAATGAGCAGTTCTTC.

The chain carries TRBV7-2 and TRBJ1-1; 9 bases are a match to TRBD1. With 6 bases clipped from V and 0 bases from J, the junction kept 5 bases outside the gene matches. The CDR3 length is 15 residues. CDR1 and CDR2 from the germline V gene are SGHTA and FQGNSA. The CDR3 DNA sequence: TGTGCCAGCAGTCCCACAGGGGGCATGAACACTGAAGCTTTCTTT. Its protein is CASSPTGGMNTEAFF.

The V gene is TRBV29-1, the J gene TRBJ1-2; TRBD1 might be the D (5 bases). Germline CDR1 is SQVTM and CDR2 is ANQGSEA. Deletions cut 6 bases from V and 6 bases from J, with 17 bases between. This CDR3 region has 13 residues. Here the CDR3 DNA reads TGCAGCGTCCCGCAGAGGGACGGGAATGGCTACACCTTC. Translation gives CSVPQRDGNGYTF. The full variable domain, rest sourced from reference TRBV29-1 and TRBJ1-2, is SAVISQKPSRDICQRGTSLTIQCQVDSQVTMMFWYRQQPGQSLTLIATANQGSEATYESGFVIDKFPISRPNLTFSTLTVSNMSPEDSSIYLCSVPQRDGNGYTFGSGTRLTVV.

This clone was seen only a few times. The V gene is TRBV9, the J gene TRBJ1-6; D may be TRBD1 (5 bases). The CDR3 has 15 residues. V was trimmed by 3 bases and J by 5 bases, leaving 12 bases between them. Germline V gives CDR1 SGDLS, CDR2 YYNGEE. The CDR3 bases are TGTGCCAGCAGCGGAATGACAGCAAATAATTCACCCCTCCACTTT. Translated: CASSGMTANNSPLHF.

V usage is TRBV7-8 and J usage is TRBJ1-1; D unresolved. CDR1 is SGHVS and CDR2 is FQNEAQ in the germline V gene. The CDR3 runs to 14 residues. The V end was cut by 1 base, the J end by 11 bases, with 17 bases between. Here the CDR3 reads CASSLVGIQPGAFF. CDR3 DNA sequence: TGTGCCAGCAGCTTAGTGGGGATCCAGCCGGGGGCTTTCTTT. Full variable domain (remainder filled in from reference TRBV7-8 and TRBJ1-1): GAGVSQSPRYKVAKRGQDVALRCDPISGHVSLFWYQQALGQGPEFLTYFQNEAQLDKSGLPSDRFFAERPEGSVSTLKIQRTQQEDSAVYLCASSLVGIQPGAFFGQGTRLTVV.

V gene TRBV5-6 combines with J gene TRBJ1-1, with a tentative D call TRBD1 (5 bases). This CDR3 is 16 amino acids long. V was clipped by 4 bases and J by 1 base, with 17 bases between them. Germline CDR1 and CDR2: SGHDT and YYEEEE. DNA for the CDR3: TGTGCCAGCAGCCCCATGGACACAACAGGGAACACTGAAGCTTTCTTT. This translates into CASSPMDTTGNTEAFF.

This clone was picked up one time. This sequence joins TRBV14 and TRBJ2-1; weak D call: TRBD2 (6 bases). Trimming removed 0 bases at V and 2 bases at J, with 11 bases between. Germline-derived CDR1 and CDR2 are SGHDN and FVKESK. This CDR3 region has 16 residues. In DNA form, the CDR3 reads TGTGCCAGCAGCCAAGACTTCGGGAGAACCTACAATGAGCAGTTCTTC. Its translation: CASSQDFGRTYNEQFF. The full variable domain, with the rest looked up from reference TRBV14 and TRBJ2-1, is EAGVTQFPSHSVIEKGQTVTLRCDPISGHDNLYWYRRVMGKEIKFLLHFVKESKQDESGMPNNRFLAERTGGTYSTLKVQPAELEDSGVYFCASSQDFGRTYNEQFFGPGTRLTVL.

The chain couples TRBV9 to TRBJ2-5, with D possibly called TRBD1 or TRBD2 (6 bases each). Germline loops: CDR1 SGDLS, CDR2 YYNGEE. The CDR3 spans 15 residues. V lost 0 bases to trimming and J lost 1 base, with 10 bases between them. CDR3 sequence: CASSVVGGTQETQYF. The DNA of the CDR3 is TGTGCCAGCAGCGTAGTAGGGGGGACCCAAGAGACCCAGTACTTC.

The J gene is TRBJ2-3, the V gene TRBV5-1, with D unclear. CDR1 and CDR2 (germline): SGHRS, YFSETQ. CDR3 length: 15 residues. V lost 7 bases to trimming and J lost 2 bases, with 17 bases between them. The CDR3 DNA follows: TGCGCCAGCTACCCGGGCCTCAGAAACACAGATACGCAGTATTTT. This gives the protein CASYPGLRNTDTQYF.

This clone was seen a few times. The chain couples TRBV7-2 to TRBJ2-5, with TRBD1 matching over 7 bases. Losses at the gene ends were 7 bases for V and 4 bases for J; bases not matched to a gene: 6. The CDR3 loop spans 13 amino acids. Per the germline V gene, CDR1 is SGHTA and CDR2 is FQGNSA. DNA of the CDR3: TGTGCCAGCACCAACAGGGGTGGAGAGACCCAGTACTTC. Translated, it gives CASTNRGGETQYF.

The chain couples TRBV9 to TRBJ1-6; no firm D call. Trimming pared 2 bases from V and 9 bases from J, leaving 9 bases between. The germline V gene has CDR1 SGDLS and CDR2 YYNGEE. CDR3 length: 13 residues. The CDR3 DNA follows: TGTGCCAGCAGCGTCCGGGATCGTTCACCCCTCCACTTT. This sequence encodes CASSVRDRSPLHF.

The chain links TRBV6-1 to TRBJ1-2; D gene uncertain. The germline V gene has CDR1 MNHNS and CDR2 SASEGT. Trimming removed 4 bases from V and 6 bases from J, with 9 bases in between. The CDR3 contains 12 residues. This chain's CDR3 is CASSVGKHGYTF. The CDR3 region has the DNA TGTGCCAGCAGTGTGGGGAAACATGGCTACACCTTC.

Concerning this clone itself: This sample also contains other DNA sequences that code for the same CDR3. The chain is built from TRBV21-1 and TRBJ1-2. TRBV21-1 is flagged as a pseudogene. CDR3 length: 16 residues. The CDR3 is CASSPPTANNNYGYTF. The DNA of the CDR3 is TGTGCCAGCAGCCCCCCGACGGCGAACAACAACTATGGCTACACCTTC.

The J gene is TRBJ1-1, the V gene TRBV9; D may be TRBD1 (5 bases). The ends were cut back, 4 bases at V and 4 bases at J, with 17 bases in the middle. Germline V gene sequence: CDR1 SGDLS, CDR2 YYNGEE. The CDR3 runs to 15 residues. CDR3 coding DNA: TGTGCCAGCAGCTTAGACTGGGGCGCGGGCACTGAAGCTTTCTTT. Residues: CASSLDWGAGTEAFF.

This clone was found once. The chain joins TRBV5-6 to TRBJ1-1; weak D call: TRBD1 (6 bases). Trimming left V 4 bases short and J 8 bases short, with 21 bases between. The germline V gene encodes CDR1 SGHDT and CDR2 YYEEEE. The length of the CDR3 is 15 residues. For the CDR3, the DNA is TGTGCCAGCAGCGTCGTTGGGAGGGGGGTGGCGGAAGCTTTCTTT. Translated, it gives CASSVVGRGVAEAFF.

The rearrangement joins TRBV6-1 to TRBJ2-3; 7 bases match TRBD1. CDR3 length equals 16 residues. The V gene end was trimmed by 2 bases and the J gene end by 4 bases; junction bases not matched to a gene: 9. Per the germline V gene, CDR1 is MNHNS and CDR2 is SASEGT. CDR3 nucleotide sequence: TGTGCCAGCAGTGAAAAGGGGGCATTAAGTTCAGATACGCAGTATTTT. Its translation: CASSEKGALSSDTQYF.